The rows below give T cell receptor beta chains drawn from one sample of a study of cytomegalovirus exposure and HLA in healthy donors. Produced via immunoSEQ multiplex PCR; TCRdb's table is partial and in-frame only. This table holds some 110,000 clones, about 82% found once. The sequencing input was PBMCs. The receptors originated from a man aged 18 to 29 in good health and CMV-seronegative. Each CDR3 is given with its conserved first and last residue. Fields, in order: V gene, J gene, clone size, D gene, CDR3 DNA, CDR3 protein. D genes are given only for firm matches. Expanded clones get a size class; other rows say once, few or many, or leave the size out.

v_gene: TRBV9
j_gene: TRBJ2-3
abundance: -
d_gene: TRBD1
CDR3nt: TGTGCCAGCAGCGAGGGACAGGGGGGTACGCAGTATTTT
CDR3aa: CASSEGQGGTQYF

v_gene: TRBV6-5
j_gene: TRBJ1-5
abundance: -
d_gene: -
CDR3nt: TGTGCCAGCAGGCAGGGGCGCAATCAGCCCCAGCATTTT
CDR3aa: CASRQGRNQPQHF

v_gene: TRBV7-2
j_gene: TRBJ2-2
abundance: -
d_gene: TRBD2
CDR3nt: TGTGCCAGCAGCCCAACCGGGAGGGGAGTAATCTCCGGGGAGCTGTTTTTT
CDR3aa: CASSPTGRGVISGELFF

v_gene: TRBV6-6
j_gene: TRBJ1-2
abundance: few
d_gene: TRBD1
CDR3nt: TGTGCCAGCACCAACACTGGGACAGATGTCGGCTACACCTTC
CDR3aa: CASTNTGTDVGYTF

v_gene: TRBV28
j_gene: TRBJ2-1
abundance: -
d_gene: -
CDR3nt: TGTGCCAGCAGTTCCCTACGGGGGGCCGACGGCCATGAGCAGTTCTTC
CDR3aa: CASSSLRGADGHEQFF

v_gene: TRBV9
j_gene: TRBJ2-7
abundance: -
d_gene: TRBD1
CDR3nt: TGTGCCAGCAGCGTAGGGGGACAGGGGGACCACGAGCAGTACTTC
CDR3aa: CASSVGGQGDHEQYF

v_gene: TRBV29-1
j_gene: TRBJ2-1
abundance: -
d_gene: TRBD1
CDR3nt: TGCAGCGGCCTGACAGGGTTAGAGCAGTTCTTC
CDR3aa: CSGLTGLEQFF

v_gene: TRBV5-4
j_gene: TRBJ1-2
abundance: -
d_gene: -
CDR3nt: TGTGCCAGCTTCGAGACAGGCAGGACGTATGGCTACACCTTC
CDR3aa: CASFETGRTYGYTF

v_gene: TRBV14
j_gene: TRBJ1-2
abundance: -
d_gene: -
CDR3nt: TGTGCCAGCAGCCCCCCCGGACAGCGGAACTATGGCTACACCTTC
CDR3aa: CASSPPGQRNYGYTF

v_gene: TRBV2
j_gene: TRBJ2-5
abundance: -
d_gene: -
CDR3nt: TGTGCCAGCAGTGACCCAGACAAAGGCGAGACCCAGTACTTC
CDR3aa: CASSDPDKGETQYF

v_gene: TRBV11-1
j_gene: TRBJ2-3
abundance: -
d_gene: -
CDR3nt: TGTGCCAGCAGCTTATTTATTTCAGATACGCAGTATTTT
CDR3aa: CASSLFISDTQYF

v_gene: TRBV6-1
j_gene: TRBJ2-7
abundance: -
d_gene: -
CDR3nt: TGTGCCAGCATAGGGGCAGTCTCCTACGAGCAGTACTTC
CDR3aa: CASIGAVSYEQYF

v_gene: TRBV15
j_gene: TRBJ1-2
abundance: -
d_gene: -
CDR3nt: TGTGCCACCAGCAAGACTTTGGGGGAGGGCTATGGCTACACCTTC
CDR3aa: CATSKTLGEGYGYTF

v_gene: TRBV5-1
j_gene: TRBJ1-2
abundance: -
d_gene: -
CDR3nt: TGCGCCAGCAGCTTGGGGGACACTGGCTACACCTTC
CDR3aa: CASSLGDTGYTF

v_gene: TRBV29-1
j_gene: TRBJ2-7
abundance: -
d_gene: TRBD2
CDR3nt: TGCAGCGTTGTAGGAGGGCCCGGGACTAGCGGGAGAGGCGAGCAGTACTTC
CDR3aa: CSVVGGPGTSGRGEQYF

v_gene: TRBV5-1
j_gene: TRBJ1-6
abundance: few
d_gene: -
CDR3nt: TGCGCCAGCGGGTTCGGACAGTTTAATTCACCCCTCCACTTT
CDR3aa: CASGFGQFNSPLHF

v_gene: TRBV27
j_gene: TRBJ1-1
abundance: -
d_gene: TRBD1
CDR3nt: TGTGCCAGCAGTTTGCCGGGACAGGGGGCGCGGACTGAAGCTTTCTTT
CDR3aa: CASSLPGQGARTEAFF

v_gene: TRBV20-1
j_gene: TRBJ2-1
abundance: -
d_gene: -
CDR3nt: TGCAGTGCTAGAGATAATCCTGAGCAGTTCTTC
CDR3aa: CSARDNPEQFF

v_gene: TRBV5-1
j_gene: TRBJ1-6
abundance: few
d_gene: -
CDR3nt: TGCGCCAGCAAAACAGGGTGGCCAGACTATAATTCACCCCTCCACTTT
CDR3aa: CASKTGWPDYNSPLHF

v_gene: TRBV6-1
j_gene: TRBJ2-7
abundance: once
d_gene: TRBD2
CDR3nt: TGTGCCAGCAGCGGGGGGTACGAGCAGTACTTC
CDR3aa: CASSGGYEQYF

v_gene: TRBV27
j_gene: TRBJ1-1
abundance: -
d_gene: -
CDR3nt: TGTGCCAGCAGCCGGACACCTAACACTGAAGCTTTCTTT
CDR3aa: CASSRTPNTEAFF

v_gene: TRBV19
j_gene: TRBJ2-3
abundance: -
d_gene: TRBD1
CDR3nt: TGTGCCACCCGGACCGGACAGGGGGCTTCAGATACGCAGTATTTT
CDR3aa: CATRTGQGASDTQYF

v_gene: TRBV15
j_gene: TRBJ2-7
abundance: -
d_gene: -
CDR3nt: TGTGCCACCAGCTTGGGGCTCTTCTACGAGCAGTACTTC
CDR3aa: CATSLGLFYEQYF

v_gene: TRBV5-4
j_gene: TRBJ2-7
abundance: -
d_gene: TRBD2
CDR3nt: TGTGCCAGCAGCCGTACTAGCGGGAGGTCCTACGAGCAGTACTTC
CDR3aa: CASSRTSGRSYEQYF

v_gene: TRBV6-1
j_gene: TRBJ2-7
abundance: -
d_gene: -
CDR3nt: TGTGCCAGCAGTTCCCGGGACATCTACGAGCAGTACTTC
CDR3aa: CASSSRDIYEQYF

v_gene: TRBV6-1
j_gene: TRBJ2-7
abundance: -
d_gene: -
CDR3nt: TGTGCCAGCGTTCTCAGTCGGGAGCGGCGGTACGAGCAGTACTTC
CDR3aa: CASVLSRERRYEQYF

v_gene: TRBV7-2
j_gene: TRBJ2-1
abundance: -
d_gene: TRBD2
CDR3nt: TGTGCCAGCAGTCGCGGGGCGGGAGATGTGAATGAGCAGTTCTTC
CDR3aa: CASSRGAGDVNEQFF

v_gene: TRBV5-1
j_gene: TRBJ1-1
abundance: -
d_gene: -
CDR3nt: TGCGCCAGCAGCTTGGTGCCGACGGGGTCTGACACTGAAGCTTTCTTT
CDR3aa: CASSLVPTGSDTEAFF

v_gene: TRBV5-4
j_gene: TRBJ1-1
abundance: -
d_gene: -
CDR3nt: TGTGCCAGCAGCTTGTATTCAGGAAACACTGAAGCTTTCTTT
CDR3aa: CASSLYSGNTEAFF

v_gene: TRBV10-3
j_gene: TRBJ2-1
abundance: -
d_gene: TRBD2
CDR3nt: TGTGCCATCAGTGAAATGAGCGGGAGGGATACTGAGCAGTTCTTC
CDR3aa: CAISEMSGRDTEQFF

v_gene: TRBV4-2
j_gene: TRBJ1-4
abundance: -
d_gene: -
CDR3nt: TGTGCCAGCAGCCAAGGGACCGGCTCGGGGGGCTCGATTAATGAAAAACTGTTTTTT
CDR3aa: CASSQGTGSGGSINEKLFF

v_gene: TRBV29-1
j_gene: TRBJ2-5
abundance: -
d_gene: -
CDR3nt: TGCAGCGCCGGCCGGCAGGGCCAAGAGACCCAGTACTTC
CDR3aa: CSAGRQGQETQYF

v_gene: TRBV27
j_gene: TRBJ2-5
abundance: once
d_gene: TRBD1
CDR3nt: TGTGCCAGCTCCTGGGACACAGGGGCGGAGACCCAGTACTTC
CDR3aa: CASSWDTGAETQYF

v_gene: TRBV11-3
j_gene: TRBJ2-1
abundance: once
d_gene: TRBD2
CDR3nt: TGTGCCAGCAGCCCCGGACTAGCCCGAGGCTTAAATGAGCAGTTCTTC
CDR3aa: CASSPGLARGLNEQFF

v_gene: TRBV2
j_gene: TRBJ1-1
abundance: once
d_gene: TRBD1
CDR3nt: TGTGCCAGCGGGGCTACAGGGGGGAACACTGAAGCTTTCTTT
CDR3aa: CASGATGGNTEAFF

v_gene: TRBV6-4
j_gene: TRBJ2-6
abundance: -
d_gene: -
CDR3nt: TGTGCCAGCAGCGAGGTAAACTCTGGGGCCAACGTCCTGACTTTC
CDR3aa: CASSEVNSGANVLTF

v_gene: TRBV20-1
j_gene: TRBJ2-1
abundance: -
d_gene: -
CDR3nt: TGCAGTGCTAGGAGTTTTAATGAGCAGTTCTTC
CDR3aa: CSARSFNEQFF

v_gene: TRBV6-5
j_gene: TRBJ2-5
abundance: once
d_gene: -
CDR3nt: TGTGCCACCCGTGACAGTCGGGAGACCCAGTACTTC
CDR3aa: CATRDSRETQYF

v_gene: TRBV10-1
j_gene: TRBJ2-7
abundance: -
d_gene: -
CDR3nt: TGCGCCAGCAGTGACCTATCCTACGAGCAGTACTTC
CDR3aa: CASSDLSYEQYF

v_gene: TRBV2
j_gene: TRBJ1-5
abundance: -
d_gene: -
CDR3nt: TGTGCCAGCACGTGGGGCGCCAATCAGCCCCAGCATTTT
CDR3aa: CASTWGANQPQHF

v_gene: TRBV9
j_gene: TRBJ1-3
abundance: -
d_gene: TRBD1
CDR3nt: TGTGCCAGCAGCGTGGATCCGACAGGGGCTGGAAACACCATATATTTT
CDR3aa: CASSVDPTGAGNTIYF

v_gene: TRBV6-1
j_gene: TRBJ1-2
abundance: once
d_gene: -
CDR3nt: TGTGCCAGCAGTGAAGGGGGGGGGTTCAACTATGGCTACACCTTC
CDR3aa: CASSEGGGFNYGYTF

v_gene: TRBV30
j_gene: TRBJ2-3
abundance: -
d_gene: -
CDR3nt: TGTGCCTGGACTCTAGGTGGAGTAAGTATGGGCACAGATACGCAGTATTTT
CDR3aa: CAWTLGGVSMGTDTQYF

v_gene: TRBV6-6
j_gene: TRBJ2-7
abundance: -
d_gene: -
CDR3nt: TGTGCCGCGGTCAGCCTGATGGGCGAGCAGTACTTC
CDR3aa: CAAVSLMGEQYF

v_gene: TRBV5-1
j_gene: TRBJ1-1
abundance: -
d_gene: TRBD1
CDR3nt: TGCGCCAGCAGCCTACAACCGGGACAGGGGGCGCAGGCTTTCTTT
CDR3aa: CASSLQPGQGAQAFF

v_gene: TRBV29-1
j_gene: TRBJ2-1
abundance: -
d_gene: -
CDR3nt: TGCAGCGTTGCGGCCCCCAGCGTGTTCTTC
CDR3aa: CSVAAPSVFF

v_gene: TRBV5-1
j_gene: TRBJ1-1
abundance: -
d_gene: TRBD1
CDR3nt: TGCGCCAGCAGCTACGACAGGGGATACACTGAAGCTTTCTTT
CDR3aa: CASSYDRGYTEAFF

v_gene: TRBV7-8
j_gene: TRBJ1-6
abundance: -
d_gene: -
CDR3nt: TGTGCCAGCAGCTTAGAATCTGGGGCAGATAATTCACCCCTCCACTTT
CDR3aa: CASSLESGADNSPLHF

v_gene: TRBV4-2
j_gene: TRBJ2-5
abundance: -
d_gene: TRBD2
CDR3nt: TGTGCCAGCAGCCAGGCTAGCGGGGGGGTGTCGGAGACCCAGTACTTC
CDR3aa: CASSQASGGVSETQYF

v_gene: TRBV19
j_gene: TRBJ1-1
abundance: -
d_gene: -
CDR3nt: TGTGCCAGTAGTAGGCAACCGGGATTCGAAGCTTTCTTT
CDR3aa: CASSRQPGFEAFF